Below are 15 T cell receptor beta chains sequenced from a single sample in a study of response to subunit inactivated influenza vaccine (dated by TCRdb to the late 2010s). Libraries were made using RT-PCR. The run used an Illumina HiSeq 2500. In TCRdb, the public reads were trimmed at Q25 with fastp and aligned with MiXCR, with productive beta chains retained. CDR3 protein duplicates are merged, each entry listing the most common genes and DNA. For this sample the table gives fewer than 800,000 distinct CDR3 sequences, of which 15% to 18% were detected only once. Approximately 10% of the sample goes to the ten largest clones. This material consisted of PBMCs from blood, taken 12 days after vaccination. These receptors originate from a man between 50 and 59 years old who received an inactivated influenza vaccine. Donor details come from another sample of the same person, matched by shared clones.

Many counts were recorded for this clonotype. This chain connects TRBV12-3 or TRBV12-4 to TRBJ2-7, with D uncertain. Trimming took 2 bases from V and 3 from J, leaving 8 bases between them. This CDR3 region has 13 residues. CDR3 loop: CASSLFPGYEQYF. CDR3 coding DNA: TGTGCCAGCAGTTTATTCCCGGGCTACGAGCAGTACTTC.

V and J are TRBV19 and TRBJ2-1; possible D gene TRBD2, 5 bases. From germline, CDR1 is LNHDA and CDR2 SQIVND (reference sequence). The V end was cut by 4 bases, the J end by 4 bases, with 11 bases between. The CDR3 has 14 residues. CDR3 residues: CASSTFSEYNEQFF. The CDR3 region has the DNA TGTGCCAGTAGTACCTTTAGCGAGTACAATGAGCAGTTCTTC.

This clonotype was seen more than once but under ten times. The CDR3 DNA follows: TGCGCCAGCAGCAGCGGGACACTTAGTATGATCAATGAGCAGTTCTTC. Its protein product is CASSSGTLSMINEQFF. The V and J genes are TRBV5-1 and TRBJ2-1; a weak D match, TRBD2 (7 bases). This CDR3 is built from 16 residues. Trimming took 4 bases from V and 6 from J, leaving 20 bases between them. Germline V gene lookup returns CDR1 SGHRS and CDR2 YFSETQ.

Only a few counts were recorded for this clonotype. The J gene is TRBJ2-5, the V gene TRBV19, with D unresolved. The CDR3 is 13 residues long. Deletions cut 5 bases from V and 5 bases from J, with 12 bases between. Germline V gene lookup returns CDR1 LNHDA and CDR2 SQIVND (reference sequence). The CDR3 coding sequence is TGTGCCAGTAGTTACGGCAGTAGCGAGACCCAGTACTTC. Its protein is CASSYGSSETQYF.

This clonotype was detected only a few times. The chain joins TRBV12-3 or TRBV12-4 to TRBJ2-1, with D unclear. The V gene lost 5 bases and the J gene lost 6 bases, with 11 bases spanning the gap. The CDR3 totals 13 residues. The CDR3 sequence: CASSRRQSNEQFF. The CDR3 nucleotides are TGTGCCAGCAGTCGTCGACAATCCAATGAGCAGTTCTTC.

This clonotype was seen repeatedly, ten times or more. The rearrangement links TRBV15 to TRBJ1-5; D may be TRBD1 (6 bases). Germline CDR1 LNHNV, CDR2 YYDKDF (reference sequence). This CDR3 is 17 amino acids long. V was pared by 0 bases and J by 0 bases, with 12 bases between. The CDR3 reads CATSRDRTDNSNQPQHF. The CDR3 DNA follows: TGTGCCACCAGCAGAGATAGGACAGATAATAGCAATCAGCCCCAGCATTTT.

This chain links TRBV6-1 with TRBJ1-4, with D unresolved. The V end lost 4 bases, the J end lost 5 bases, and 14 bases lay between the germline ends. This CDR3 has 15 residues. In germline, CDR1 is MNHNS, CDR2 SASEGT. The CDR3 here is CASSAIQRQNEKLFF. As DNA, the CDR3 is TGTGCCAGCAGTGCCATACAGAGACAAAATGAAAAACTGTTTTTT.

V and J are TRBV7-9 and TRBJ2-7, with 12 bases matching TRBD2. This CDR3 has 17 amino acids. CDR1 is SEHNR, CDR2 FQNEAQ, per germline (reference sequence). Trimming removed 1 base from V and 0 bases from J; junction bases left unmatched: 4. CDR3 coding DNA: TGTGCCAGCAGCTTAGGGACTAGCGGGACCCCCTCCTACGAGCAGTACTTC. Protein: CASSLGTSGTPSYEQYF.

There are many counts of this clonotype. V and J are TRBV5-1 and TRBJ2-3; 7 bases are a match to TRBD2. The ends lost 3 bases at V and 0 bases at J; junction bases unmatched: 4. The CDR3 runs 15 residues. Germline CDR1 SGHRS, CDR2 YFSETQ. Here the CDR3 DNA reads TGCGCCAGCAGCTCCAGCGGGGCGAGCACAGATACGCAGTATTTT. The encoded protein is CASSSSGASTDTQYF.

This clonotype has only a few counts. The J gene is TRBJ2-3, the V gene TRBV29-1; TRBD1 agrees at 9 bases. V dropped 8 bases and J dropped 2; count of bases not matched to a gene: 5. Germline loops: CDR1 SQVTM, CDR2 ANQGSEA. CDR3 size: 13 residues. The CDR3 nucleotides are TGCAGCACGCGGACAGGGGTCACAGATACGCAGTATTTT. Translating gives CSTRTGVTDTQYF.

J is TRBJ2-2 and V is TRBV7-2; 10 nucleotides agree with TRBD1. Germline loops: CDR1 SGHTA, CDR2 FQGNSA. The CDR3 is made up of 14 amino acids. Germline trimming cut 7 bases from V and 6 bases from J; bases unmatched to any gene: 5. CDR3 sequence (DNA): TGTGCCAGCACCACCGGGACAGGGGCCGGGGAGCTGTTTTTT. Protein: CASTTGTGAGELFF.

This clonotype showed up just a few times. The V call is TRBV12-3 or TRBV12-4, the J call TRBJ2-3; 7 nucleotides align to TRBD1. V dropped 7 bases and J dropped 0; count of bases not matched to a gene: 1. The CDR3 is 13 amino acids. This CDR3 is CASTGQSTDTQYF. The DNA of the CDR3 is TGTGCCAGCACGGGACAGAGCACAGATACGCAGTATTTT.

CDR3: CASSRNAGAGETQYF. In DNA, the CDR3 is TGTGCCAGCAGCAGGAATGCAGGGGCCGGAGAGACCCAGTACTTC. The chain carries TRBV7-2 and TRBJ2-5; D is possibly TRBD1 (6 bases). The CDR3 consists of 15 residues. CDR1 is SGHTA, CDR2 FQGNSA, per germline. The V and J ends lost 5 bases and 4 bases respectively, with 17 bases between them.

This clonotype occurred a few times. The CDR3 nucleotides read TGCAGTGCTAGTAGGGACTTACGCTCTGGGGCCAACGTCCTGACTTTC. It is translated as CSASRDLRSGANVLTF. This chain links TRBV20-1 with TRBJ2-6, with D maybe TRBD2 (6 bases). The CDR3 is 16 residues long. Per the germline V gene, CDR1 is DFQATT and CDR2 is SNEGSKA (reference sequence). Between the trimmed V and J ends, which lost 3 bases and 0 bases, there was a span of 12 bases.

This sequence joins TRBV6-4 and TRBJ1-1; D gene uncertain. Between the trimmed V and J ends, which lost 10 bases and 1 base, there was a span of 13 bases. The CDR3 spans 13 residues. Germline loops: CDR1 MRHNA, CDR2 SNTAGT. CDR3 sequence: CATDHGWNTEAFF. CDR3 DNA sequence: TGTGCCACCGACCATGGATGGAACACTGAAGCTTTCTTT.